This T cell receptor (beta chain) was sequenced during a study of tumor-infiltrating lymphocytes in primary liver carcinoma. The overall study: Staging placed the tumors at T1-T3 N0M0, and they measured about 4.2 to 10 cm across. Overall study findings and caveats: A significantly higher top-250-clone fraction was recorded for tumors than for blood (p = 0.039). Overlap between tumor regions exceeded overlap of tumor with adjacent tissue or blood.

TCR beta cDNA was prepared out of approximately 470 ng total RNA by means of a constant-region primer. What produced the TCR beta libraries was three nested multiplex PCR rounds using slightly modified ARM-PCR. Both of the initial two PCR rounds ran for about 11 cycles and employed TRBV1-TRBV30 forward primers alongside a C-beta reverse primer. Using its own MiXCR run on the multiplex PCR reads, TCRdb lists one record per CDR3 protein. This sample has 70,000 to 85,000 distinct CDR3 sequences, with 60% to 80% found just once. The CDR3 spans 16 residues. Germline loops: CDR1 SGHDT, CDR2 YYEEEE. Comment on this clonotype: Its antigen remains unidentified. At one end, the junction sequence differs from germline, possibly due to a read error.

Co-extracted RNA and DNA came from roughly 20-30 mg of unsorted bulk tissue. Each participant had primary liver carcinoma, and surgical resection was the treatment. This TCR was sampled from a woman aged 60-75 years with primary liver carcinoma and hepatitis B virus infection. The chain couples TRBV5-6 to TRBJ1-5; D is perhaps TRBD1 (5 bases). The sequenced material came from liver tumor tissue from sampling region 4. As to subset: tumor region T4, right-lateral pole. The CDR3 nucleotides read TGTGCCAGCAGCTTGGGCCCAGGGAAAAGCAATCAGCTCCAGCATTTT. Protein: CASSLGPGKSNQLQHF.